This T cell receptor beta chain was retrieved from a study of T cell responses to AZD1222 COVID-19 vaccine. Overall study: Second-dose recipients at about 4 or about 12 weeks were treated as one pooled group. Study-wide results and caveats: Among those given AZD1222, only five or six were seropositive at baseline. White British people made up most donors, females outnumbered males, and clonal diversity was possibly underestimated. A reported finding is that nearly half of spike-specific TCRs target unmutated variant regions.

Some clones are missing from TCRdb's copy, which holds only in-frame ones; the method was immunoSEQ multiplex PCR. This table has approximately 88,000 clones, 92% appearing once. This CDR3 contains 14 residues. Trimming left V 1 base short and J 5 bases short, with 11 bases between. Germline-derived CDR1 and CDR2 are LGHDT and YNNKEL (reference sequence). This clone has a handful of counts. Antigen specificity is unknown. This sample comprised peripheral blood, obtained on day 0 of AZD1222 vaccination. The genes are TRBV3-1 (or the pseudogene TRBV3-2) and TRBJ1-1; D unclear. This sequence was found in an adult in good health. For the CDR3, the DNA is TGTGCCAGCAGCCAAGTAGTTGGTCAGACTGAAGCTTTCTTT. This translates into CASSQVVGQTEAFF.